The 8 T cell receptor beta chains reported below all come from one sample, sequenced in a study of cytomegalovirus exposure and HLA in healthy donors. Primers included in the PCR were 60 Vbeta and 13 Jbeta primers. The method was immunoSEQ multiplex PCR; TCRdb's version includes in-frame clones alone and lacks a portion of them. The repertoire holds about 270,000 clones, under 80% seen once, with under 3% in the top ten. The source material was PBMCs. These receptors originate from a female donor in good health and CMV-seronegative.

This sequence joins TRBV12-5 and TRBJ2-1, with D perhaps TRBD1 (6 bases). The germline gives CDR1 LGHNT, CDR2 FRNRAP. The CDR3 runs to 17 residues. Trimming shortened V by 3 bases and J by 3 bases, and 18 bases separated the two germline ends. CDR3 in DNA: TGTGCTAGTGGTTTCCCGGGACAAATGAGGGGCTACAATGAGCAGTTCTTC. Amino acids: CASGFPGQMRGYNEQFF. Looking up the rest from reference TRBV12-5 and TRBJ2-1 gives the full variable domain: DARVTQTPRHKVTEMGQEVTMRCQPILGHNTVFWYRQTMMQGLELLAYFRNRAPLDDSGMPKDRFSAEMPDATLATLKIQPSEPRDSAVYFCASGFPGQMRGYNEQFFGPGTRLTVL.

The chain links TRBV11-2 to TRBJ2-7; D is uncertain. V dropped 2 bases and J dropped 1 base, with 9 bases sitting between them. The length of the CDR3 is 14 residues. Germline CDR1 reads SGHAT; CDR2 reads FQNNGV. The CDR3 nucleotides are TGTGCCAGCAGCTTAAATACCCTATCCTACGAGCAGTACTTC. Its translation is CASSLNTLSYEQYF.

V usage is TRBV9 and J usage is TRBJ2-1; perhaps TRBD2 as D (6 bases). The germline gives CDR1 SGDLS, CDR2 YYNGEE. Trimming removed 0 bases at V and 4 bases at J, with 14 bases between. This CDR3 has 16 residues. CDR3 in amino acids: CASSVDSGVRYNEQFF. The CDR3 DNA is TGTGCCAGCAGCGTAGATTCGGGAGTAAGGTACAATGAGCAGTTCTTC.

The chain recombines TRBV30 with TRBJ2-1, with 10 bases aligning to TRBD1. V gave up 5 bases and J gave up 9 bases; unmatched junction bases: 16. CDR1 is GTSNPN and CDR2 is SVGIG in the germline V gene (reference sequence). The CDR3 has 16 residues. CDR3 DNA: TGTGCCTGGTCCGGGGACAGGGGAGGGAGCGTTGGTGAGCAGTTCTTC. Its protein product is CAWSGDRGGSVGEQFF.

CDR3: CASSLRGGEKLFF. The CDR3 nucleotides are TGTGCCAGCAGTTTACGAGGAGGTGAAAAACTGTTTTTT. The rearrangement uses TRBV27 and TRBJ1-4; no clear D gene. Trimming removed 2 bases at V and 7 bases at J, with 8 bases between. The CDR3 is made up of 13 amino acids. CDR1 is MNHEY, CDR2 SMNVEV, per germline (reference sequence).

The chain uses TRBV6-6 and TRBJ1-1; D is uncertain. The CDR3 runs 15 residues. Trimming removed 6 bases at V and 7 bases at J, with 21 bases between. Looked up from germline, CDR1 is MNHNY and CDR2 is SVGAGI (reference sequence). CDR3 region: CASRLVGTAYSEAFF. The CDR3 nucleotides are TGTGCCAGCAGGTTGGTTGGTACAGCCTACAGTGAAGCTTTCTTT.

CDR3 coding DNA: TGTGCCTGGAGTGCCAGCTATGGCTACACCTTC. It specifies CAWSASYGYTF. The rearrangement joins TRBV30 to TRBJ1-2; D unclear. CDR1 is GTSNPN, CDR2 SVGIG, per germline (reference sequence). V was trimmed by 1 base and J by 4 bases, leaving 4 bases between them. This CDR3 region has 11 residues.

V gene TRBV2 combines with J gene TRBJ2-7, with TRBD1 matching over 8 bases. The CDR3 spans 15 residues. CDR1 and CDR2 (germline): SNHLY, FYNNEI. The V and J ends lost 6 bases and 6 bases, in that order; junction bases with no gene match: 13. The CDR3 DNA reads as TGTGCCAGCAGGCCCCGGGACAGGACTACTTCCGAGCAGTACTTC. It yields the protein CASRPRDRTTSEQYF. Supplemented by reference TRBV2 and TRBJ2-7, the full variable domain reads EPEVTQTPSHQVTQMGQEVILRCVPISNHLYFYWYRQILGQKVEFLVSFYNNEISEKSEIFDDQFSVERPDGSNFTLKIRSTKLEDSAMYFCASRPRDRTTSEQYFGPGTRLTVT.